These 23 T cell receptor beta chains were sequenced from one sample in a study of T cell responses to AZD1222 COVID-19 vaccine (dated by TCRdb to the early 2020s). Taken with the paper, the label for time point translates to: about 28 days (+/-7) after the second vaccine dose. To prepare the library, the immunoSEQ multiplex PCR assay was applied. Entries here come from immuneACCESS through TCRdb and include only in-frame sequences with V and J called. Some clones fail to appear in such tables; in the studies checked, an unresolved V gene covers under half of the shortfall, and the cause of the remainder is unknown. Present in this sample are approximately 300,000 clones, around 93% of which were seen just once. The ten top clones hold approximately 0.52% of the sample. Sample: peripheral blood, taken 28 days after the second AZD1222 dose. The receptors here all came from an adult who received the AZD1222 COVID-19 vaccine.

This chain links TRBV4-1 with TRBJ2-1, with 12 bases aligning to TRBD1. The junction had 3 bases not matched to a gene; V was cut back by 0 bases and J by 6 bases. CDR1 is MGHRA, CDR2 YSYEKL, per germline. The CDR3 is made up of 16 amino acids. The CDR3 region is CASSQEGQGASNEQFF. Written as DNA, the CDR3 is TGCGCCAGCAGCCAAGAGGGACAGGGGGCGAGCAATGAGCAGTTCTTC.

A single count supports this clone. The J gene is TRBJ1-1, the V gene TRBV3-1 (or the pseudogene TRBV3-2); no firm D call. Trimming removed 1 base from V and 5 bases from J, with 11 bases in between. The CDR3 sequence is 14 residues long. Germline V CDR1 and CDR2: LGHDT, YNNKEL (reference sequence). DNA for the CDR3: TGTGCCAGCAGCCAAGTCCAGTCGTGGACTGAAGCTTTCTTT. Amino acid sequence: CASSQVQSWTEAFF.

The chain recombines TRBV11-2 with TRBJ1-3; D is unresolved. CDR1 is SGHAT, CDR2 FQNNGV, per germline. This CDR3 contains 12 residues. V dropped 4 bases and J dropped 4 bases, with 5 bases sitting between them. In DNA form, the CDR3 reads TGTGCCAGCAGCTCCCTGGGAAACACCATATATTTT. It encodes CASSSLGNTIYF. The full variable domain, with the rest looked up from reference TRBV11-2 and TRBJ1-3, is EAGVAQSPRYKIIEKRQSVAFWCNPISGHATLYWYQQILGQGPKLLIQFQNNGVVDDSQLPKDRFSAERLKGVDSTLKIQPAKLEDSAVYLCASSSLGNTIYFGEGSWLTVV.

Remarks on this clone: The sample has other DNA sequences that encode this CDR3 too. V is TRBV4-3 and J is TRBJ2-7; 9 bases align to TRBD1. The V gene's germline CDR1 is LGHNA and CDR2 YSLEER. Trimming removed 4 bases from V and 4 bases from J; junction bases left unmatched: 2. CDR3 length: 13 amino acids. CDR3 amino acids: CASSLGQGYEQYF. The CDR3 DNA reads TGCGCCAGCAGCCTCGGACAGGGGTACGAGCAGTACTTC.

This chain joins TRBV6-5 and TRBJ2-3; the D gene is possibly TRBD2 (5 bases). The CDR3 runs 14 residues. V lost 6 bases and J lost 4, with 14 bases in between. CDR1 MNHEY and CDR2 SVGAGI come from the germline V gene. The CDR3 is CASRKRVRSDTQYF. CDR3 sequence (DNA): TGTGCCAGCAGGAAGAGGGTCCGATCAGATACGCAGTATTTT.

This clone was counted once. CDR3 coding DNA: TGTGCCAGTAGTCCCGCCCAGCACACGGGGGCAAGGGCTGAAGCTTTCTTT. Its protein product is CASSPAQHTGARAEAFF. The V gene is TRBV19, the J gene TRBJ1-1, with a weak D call TRBD1 (6 bases). V was shortened by 5 bases and J by 6 bases, with 25 bases between the two germline ends. The CDR3 is made up of 17 amino acids. Germline loops: CDR1 LNHDA, CDR2 SQIVND (reference sequence).

The V call is TRBV5-1, the J call TRBJ1-4; no reliable D call. Per the germline V gene, CDR1 is SGHRS and CDR2 is YFSETQ. The CDR3 has 13 amino acids. Deletions cut 1 base from V and 8 bases from J, with 9 bases between. CDR3 region: CASSLPSREKLFF. The CDR3 bases are TGCGCCAGCAGCTTGCCCTCCCGGGAAAAACTGTTTTTT.

The CDR3 coding sequence is TGTGCCAGCAGCCAAGGGTGGACTAGCGGAAACAATGAGCAGTTCTTC. As protein: CASSQGWTSGNNEQFF. The chain is built from TRBV3-1 (or the pseudogene TRBV3-2) and TRBJ2-1; 10 bases agree with TRBD2. J was trimmed by 5 bases and V by 1 base; bases with no gene match: 5. The CDR3 spans 16 residues. CDR1 and CDR2 (germline): LGHDT, YNNKEL (reference sequence).

The chain links TRBV7-9 to TRBJ2-3; a possible D gene is TRBD1 (6 bases). Trimming took 4 bases from V and 4 from J, leaving 9 bases between them. Looked up from germline, CDR1 is SEHNR and CDR2 is FQNEAQ (reference sequence). The CDR3 runs to 13 residues. The CDR3, as DNA: TGTGCCAGCAGCTACCAGGGGCCAGATACGCAGTATTTT. It yields the protein CASSYQGPDTQYF.

V is TRBV27 and J is TRBJ1-5; D possibly corresponds to TRBD1 (6 bases). Germline CDR1 is MNHEY and CDR2 is SMNVEV (reference sequence). V gave up 2 bases and J gave up 3 bases, with 11 bases separating them. The CDR3 totals 15 residues. The CDR3 sequence: CASSLTAGVNQPQHF. The CDR3 DNA is TGTGCCAGCAGTTTAACGGCAGGGGTCAATCAGCCCCAGCATTTT.

The chain is built from TRBV19 and TRBJ1-1; 7 bases map to TRBD1. Germline lookup yields CDR1 LNHDA and CDR2 SQIVND (reference sequence). The length of the CDR3 is 15 residues. V lost 6 bases to trimming and J lost 0 bases; unmatched junction nucleotides: 7. The CDR3 DNA follows: TGTGCCAGTAGCGTCCCGGGACAGTTGAACACTGAAGCTTTCTTT. Translated: CASSVPGQLNTEAFF.

The chain links TRBV28 to TRBJ2-5; D remains unclear. V lost 7 bases, J lost 5 bases, and 23 bases lay in between. The V gene's germline CDR1 is MDHEN and CDR2 SYDVKM. There are 16 residues in the CDR3. The CDR3 DNA reads as TGTGCCAGCACCCCCCAGGCTAGAATATGGGTGGAGACCCAGTACTTC. Its translation is CASTPQARIWVETQYF. Drawing the rest from reference TRBV28 and TRBJ2-5, the complete variable domain is DVKVTQSSRYLVKRTGEKVFLECVQDMDHENMFWYRQDPGLGLRLIYFSYDVKMKEKGDIPEGYSVSREKKERFSLILESASTNQTSMYLCASTPQARIWVETQYFGPGTRLLVL.

The CDR3 coding sequence is TGCGCCAGCAGCCAGGTCGGCCTCGGGACAGGGTCCTACGAGCAGTACTTC. Its protein is CASSQVGLGTGSYEQYF. The chain combines TRBV4-1 with TRBJ2-7; 9 positions match TRBD1. This CDR3 region has 17 residues. J lost 1 base, V lost 3 bases, and 10 bases had no gene match. Germline-derived CDR1 and CDR2 are MGHRA and YSYEKL.

The chain employs TRBV7-2 and TRBJ2-7; D uncertain. Germline loops: CDR1 SGHTA, CDR2 FQGNSA. The CDR3 sequence is 14 residues long. V was cut by 3 bases and J by 6 bases, with 15 bases left in between. The CDR3 DNA reads as TGTGCCAGCAGCTTTGAAGGGATGCTTGGCGAGCAGTACTTC. It encodes CASSFEGMLGEQYF.

This rearrangement joins TRBV14 to TRBJ1-1; the D is unclear. Germline CDR1 SGHDN, CDR2 FVKESK. This CDR3 comprises 15 residues. V was clipped by 4 bases and J by 1 base, with 13 bases between them. CDR3 sequence reads: CASSRWRGSNTEAFF. DNA for the CDR3: TGTGCCAGCAGCCGATGGCGGGGTTCGAACACTGAAGCTTTCTTT.

The genes are TRBV6-5 and TRBJ1-3, with 11 bases lining up with TRBD1. The CDR3 sequence is 15 residues long. V dropped 6 bases and J dropped 2; count of bases not matched to a gene: 3. Germline V gene data show CDR1 as MNHEY and CDR2 as SVGAGI. CDR3 sequence: CASSLDRGPGNTIYF. In DNA, the CDR3 is TGTGCCAGCAGCCTGGACAGGGGGCCTGGAAACACCATATATTTT.

This chain links TRBV28 with TRBJ2-1; 12 bases align to TRBD2. CDR1 is MDHEN, CDR2 SYDVKM, per germline. Germline trimming cut 2 bases from V and 12 bases from J; bases unmatched to any gene: 11. This CDR3 spans 16 amino acids. In nucleotides, the CDR3 is TGTGCCAGCAGTTTACCCCGACTAGCGGGGGCGGGTTGGCAGTTCTTC. It translates to CASSLPRLAGAGWQFF.

The rearrangement links TRBV4-2 to TRBJ1-2, with TRBD1 matching 7 bases. The CDR3 is made up of 15 amino acids. Per germline, CDR1 LGHNA and CDR2 YNFKEQ. The ends lost 2 bases at V and 7 bases at J; junction bases unmatched: 10. The CDR3 DNA is TGTGCCAGCAGCCAAATATTCGACAGGGTATTTGGCTACACCTTC. It is translated as CASSQIFDRVFGYTF.

The chain employs TRBV5-4 and TRBJ2-4, with 8 bases that match TRBD1. The CDR3 is 15 amino acids. J gave up 0 bases and V 4 bases, and 3 bases lay outside the gene matches. CDR1 is SGHNT and CDR2 is YYREEE in the germline V gene (reference sequence). CDR3 residues: CASSPGGLAKNIQYF. The CDR3 DNA reads TGTGCCAGCAGCCCAGGGGGCCTAGCCAAAAACATTCAGTACTTC.

This clone was detected only once. The rearrangement uses TRBV5-4 and TRBJ2-3, with D perhaps given as TRBD1 or TRBD2 (5 bases each). Trimming removed 10 bases from V and 2 bases from J, with 14 bases in between. Per the germline V gene, CDR1 is SGHNT and CDR2 is YYREEE (reference sequence). The CDR3 is made up of 13 amino acids. This CDR3 reads CAGSQGPTDTQYF. In nucleotides, the CDR3 is TGTGCCGGCTCCCAGGGACCCACAGATACGCAGTATTTT.

V usage is TRBV7-2 and J usage is TRBJ2-2, with 7 bases fitting TRBD1. CDR1 is SGHTA and CDR2 is FQGNSA in the germline V gene. CDR3 length equals 17 residues. Trimming cost V 4 bases and J 4 bases; bases outside gene matches: 12. The CDR3 spells CASSSFRGTDATGELFF. For the CDR3, the DNA is TGTGCCAGCAGCTCCTTCAGGGGGACAGATGCCACCGGGGAGCTGTTTTTT.

The chain is built from TRBV28 and TRBJ1-2; no clear D. Germline CDR1 MDHEN, CDR2 SYDVKM. The CDR3 length is 11 residues. V lost 1 base and J 8 bases, leaving 5 bases between the germline ends. The chain's CDR3 is CASSLLSGYTF. The CDR3 DNA is TGTGCCAGCAGTTTATTGAGCGGCTACACCTTC.

This clone is a singleton in its sample. This rearrangement joins TRBV11-2 to TRBJ2-5, with D perhaps matching TRBD1 (6 bases). V lost 5 bases, J lost 7 bases, and 23 bases lay in between. This CDR3 comprises 16 residues. Germline lookup yields CDR1 SGHAT and CDR2 FQNNGV. The CDR3 spells CASSQTTRGNAGTQYF. The CDR3 DNA reads as TGTGCCAGCAGCCAGACCACCAGGGGAAACGCGGGGACCCAGTACTTC.